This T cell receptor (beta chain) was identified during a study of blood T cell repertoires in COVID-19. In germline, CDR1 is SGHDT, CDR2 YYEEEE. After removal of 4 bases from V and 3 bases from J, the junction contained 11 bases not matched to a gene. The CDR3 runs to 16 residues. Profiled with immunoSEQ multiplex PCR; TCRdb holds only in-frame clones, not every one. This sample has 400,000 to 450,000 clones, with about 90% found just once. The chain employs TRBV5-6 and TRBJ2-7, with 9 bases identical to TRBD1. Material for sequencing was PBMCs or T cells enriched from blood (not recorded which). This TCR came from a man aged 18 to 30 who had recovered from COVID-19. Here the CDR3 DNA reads TGTGCCAGCAGCATCTTTTCCGGGACAGGGTACTACGAGCAGTACTTC. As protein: CASSIFSGTGYYEQYF.